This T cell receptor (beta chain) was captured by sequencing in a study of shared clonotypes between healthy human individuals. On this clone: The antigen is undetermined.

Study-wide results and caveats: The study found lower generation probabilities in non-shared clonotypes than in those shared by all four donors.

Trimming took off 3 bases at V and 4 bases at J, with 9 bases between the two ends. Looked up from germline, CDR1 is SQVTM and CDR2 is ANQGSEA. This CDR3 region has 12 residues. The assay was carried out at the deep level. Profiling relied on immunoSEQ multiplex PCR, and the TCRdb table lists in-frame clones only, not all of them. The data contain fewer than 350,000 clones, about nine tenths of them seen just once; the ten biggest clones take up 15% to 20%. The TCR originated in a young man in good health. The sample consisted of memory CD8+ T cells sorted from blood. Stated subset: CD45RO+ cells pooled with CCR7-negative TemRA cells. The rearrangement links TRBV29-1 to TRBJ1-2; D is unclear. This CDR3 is CSVDGGVYGYTF. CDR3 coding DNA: TGCAGCGTTGACGGAGGTGTCTATGGCTACACCTTC.